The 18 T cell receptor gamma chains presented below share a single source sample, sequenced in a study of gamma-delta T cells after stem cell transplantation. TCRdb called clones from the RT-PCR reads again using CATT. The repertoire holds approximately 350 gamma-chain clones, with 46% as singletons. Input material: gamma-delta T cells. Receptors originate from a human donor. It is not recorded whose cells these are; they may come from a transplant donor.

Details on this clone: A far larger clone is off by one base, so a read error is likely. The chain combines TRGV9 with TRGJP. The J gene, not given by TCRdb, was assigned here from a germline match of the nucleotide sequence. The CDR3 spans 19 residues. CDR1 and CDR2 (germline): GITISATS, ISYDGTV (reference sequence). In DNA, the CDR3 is TGTGCCTTGTGGGAGGTCTATACCCTTCAAGAGTTGGGCGAAAAAATCAAGGTATTT. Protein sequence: CALWEVYTLQELGEKIKVF.

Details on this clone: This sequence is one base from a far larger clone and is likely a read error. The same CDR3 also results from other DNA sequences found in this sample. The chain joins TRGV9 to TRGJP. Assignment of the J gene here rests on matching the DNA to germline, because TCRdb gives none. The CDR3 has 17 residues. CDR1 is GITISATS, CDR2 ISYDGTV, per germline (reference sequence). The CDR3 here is CALWEVPQELGKKIKVF. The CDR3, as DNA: TGTGCCCTGTGGGAGGTGCCGCAAGAGTTGGGCAAAAAAATCAAGGTATTT.

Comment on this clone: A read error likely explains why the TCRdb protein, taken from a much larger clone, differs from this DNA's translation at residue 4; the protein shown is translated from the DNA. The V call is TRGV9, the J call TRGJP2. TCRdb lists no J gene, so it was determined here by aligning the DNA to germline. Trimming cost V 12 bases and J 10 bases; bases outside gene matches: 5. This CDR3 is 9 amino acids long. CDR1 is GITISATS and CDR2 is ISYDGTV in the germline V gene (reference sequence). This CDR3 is CAVRWIKTF. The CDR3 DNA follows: TGTGCCGTGCGTTGGATCAAGACGTTT.

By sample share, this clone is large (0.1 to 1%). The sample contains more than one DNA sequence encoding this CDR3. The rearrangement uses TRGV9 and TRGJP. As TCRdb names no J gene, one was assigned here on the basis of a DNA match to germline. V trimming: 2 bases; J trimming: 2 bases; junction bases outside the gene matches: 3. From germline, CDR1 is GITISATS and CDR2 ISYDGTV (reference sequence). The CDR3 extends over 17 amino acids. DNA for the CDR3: TGTGCCTTGTGGGAGGCCCGGCAAGAGTTGGGCAAAAAAATCAAGGTATTT. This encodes CALWEARQELGKKIKVF.

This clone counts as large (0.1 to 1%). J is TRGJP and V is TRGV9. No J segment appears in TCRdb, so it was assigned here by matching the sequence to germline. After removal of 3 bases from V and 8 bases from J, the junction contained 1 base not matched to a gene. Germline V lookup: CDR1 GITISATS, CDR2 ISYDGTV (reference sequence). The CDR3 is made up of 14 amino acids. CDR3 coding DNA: TGTGCCTTGTGGGAGCAGTTGGGCAAAAAAATCAAGGTATTT. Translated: CALWEQLGKKIKVF.

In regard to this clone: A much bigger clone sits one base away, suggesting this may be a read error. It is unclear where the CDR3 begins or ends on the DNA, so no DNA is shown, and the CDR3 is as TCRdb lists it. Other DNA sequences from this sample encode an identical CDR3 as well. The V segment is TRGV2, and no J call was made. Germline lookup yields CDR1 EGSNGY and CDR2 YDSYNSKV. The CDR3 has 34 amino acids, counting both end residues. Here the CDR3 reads CATWDGPLFIIIRNSLAVEQHLLSQVSIGRIQHF.

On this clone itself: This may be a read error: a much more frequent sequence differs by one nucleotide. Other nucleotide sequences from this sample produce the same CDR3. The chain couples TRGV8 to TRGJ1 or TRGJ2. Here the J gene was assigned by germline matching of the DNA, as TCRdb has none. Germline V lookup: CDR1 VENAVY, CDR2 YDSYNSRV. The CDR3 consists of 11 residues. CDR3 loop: CATWDSYKKLF. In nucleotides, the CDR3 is TGCGCCACCTGGGATAGTTATAAGAAACTCTTT.

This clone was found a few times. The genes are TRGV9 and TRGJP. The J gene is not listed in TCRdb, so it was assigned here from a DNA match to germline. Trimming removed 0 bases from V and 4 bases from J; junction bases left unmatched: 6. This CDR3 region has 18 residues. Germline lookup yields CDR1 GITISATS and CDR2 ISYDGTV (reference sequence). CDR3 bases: TGTGCCTTGTGGGAGGTGATACATCAAGAGTTGGGCAAAAAAATCAAGGTATTT. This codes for CALWEVIHQELGKKIKVF.

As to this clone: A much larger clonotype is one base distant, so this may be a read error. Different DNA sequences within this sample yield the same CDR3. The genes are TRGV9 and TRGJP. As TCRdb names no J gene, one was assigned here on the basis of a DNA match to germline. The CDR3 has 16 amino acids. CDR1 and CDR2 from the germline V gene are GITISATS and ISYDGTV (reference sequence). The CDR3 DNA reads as TGTGCCTTGTGGGGGGATCAAGAGCTGGGCAAAAAAATCAAGGTATTT. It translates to CALWGDQELGKKIKVF.

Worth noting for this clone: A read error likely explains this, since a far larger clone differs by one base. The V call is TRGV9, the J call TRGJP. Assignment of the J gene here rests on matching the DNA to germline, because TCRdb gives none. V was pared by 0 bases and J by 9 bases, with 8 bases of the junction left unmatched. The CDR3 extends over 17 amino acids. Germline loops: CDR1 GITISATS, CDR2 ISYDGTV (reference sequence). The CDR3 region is CALWEVLSVLGKKIKVF. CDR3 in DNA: TGTGCCTTGTGGGAGGTGTTGTCGGTGTTGGGCAAAAAAATCAAGGTATTT.

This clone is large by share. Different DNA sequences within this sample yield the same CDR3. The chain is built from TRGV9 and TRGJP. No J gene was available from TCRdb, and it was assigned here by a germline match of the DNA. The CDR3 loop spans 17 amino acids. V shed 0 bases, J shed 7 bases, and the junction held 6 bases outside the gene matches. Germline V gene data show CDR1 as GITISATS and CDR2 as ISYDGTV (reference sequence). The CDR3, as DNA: TGTGCCTTGTGGGAGGTGTTGTCGGAGTTGGGCAAAAAAATCAAGGTATTT. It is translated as CALWEVLSELGKKIKVF.

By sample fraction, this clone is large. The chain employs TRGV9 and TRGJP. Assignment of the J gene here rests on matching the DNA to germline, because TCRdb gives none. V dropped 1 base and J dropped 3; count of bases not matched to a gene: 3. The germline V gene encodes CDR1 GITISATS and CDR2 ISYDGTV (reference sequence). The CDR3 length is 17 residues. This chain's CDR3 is CALWEVSQELGKKIKVF. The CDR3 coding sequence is TGTGCCTTGTGGGAGGTCTCGCAAGAGTTGGGCAAAAAAATCAAGGTATTT.

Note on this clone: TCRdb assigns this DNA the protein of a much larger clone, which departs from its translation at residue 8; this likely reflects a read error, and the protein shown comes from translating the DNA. In DNA, the CDR3 is TGTGCCACCTGGGACGGGCGAGGGAGGTATAAGAAACTCTTT. Protein product: CATWDGRGRYKKLF. The gene calls are TRGV2 and TRGJ1 or TRGJ2. TCRdb does not report a J gene; here it was assigned by matching the DNA to germline references. This CDR3 has 14 residues. V was clipped by 0 bases and J by 7 bases; unmatched bases: 9. Germline CDR1 and CDR2: EGSNGY and YDSYNSKV.

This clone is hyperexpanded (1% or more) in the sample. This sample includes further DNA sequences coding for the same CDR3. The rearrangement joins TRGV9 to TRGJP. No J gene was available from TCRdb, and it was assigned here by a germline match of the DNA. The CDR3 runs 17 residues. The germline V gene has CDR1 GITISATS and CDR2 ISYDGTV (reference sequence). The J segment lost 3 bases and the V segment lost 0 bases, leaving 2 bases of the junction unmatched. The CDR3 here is CALWEVPQELGKKIKVF. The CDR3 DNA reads TGTGCCTTGTGGGAGGTGCCGCAAGAGTTGGGCAAAAAAATCAAGGTATTT.

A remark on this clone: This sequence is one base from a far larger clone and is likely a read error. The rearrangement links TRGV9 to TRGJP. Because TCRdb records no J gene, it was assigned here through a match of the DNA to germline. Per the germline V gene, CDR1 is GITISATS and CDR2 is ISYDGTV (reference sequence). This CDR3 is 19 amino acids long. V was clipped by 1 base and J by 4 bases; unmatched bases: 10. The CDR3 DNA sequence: TGTGCCTTGTGGGAGGTCTATGCCCTTCAAGAGTTGGGCAAAAAAATCAAGGTATTT. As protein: CALWEVYALQELGKKIKVF.

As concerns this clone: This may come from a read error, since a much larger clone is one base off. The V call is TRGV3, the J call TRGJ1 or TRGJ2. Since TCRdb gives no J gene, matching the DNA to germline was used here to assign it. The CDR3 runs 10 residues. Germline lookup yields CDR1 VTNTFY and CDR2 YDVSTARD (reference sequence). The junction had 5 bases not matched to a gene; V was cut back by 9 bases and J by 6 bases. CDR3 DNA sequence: TGTGCCACCCGGCGTTATAAGAAACTCTTT. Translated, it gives CATRRYKKLF.

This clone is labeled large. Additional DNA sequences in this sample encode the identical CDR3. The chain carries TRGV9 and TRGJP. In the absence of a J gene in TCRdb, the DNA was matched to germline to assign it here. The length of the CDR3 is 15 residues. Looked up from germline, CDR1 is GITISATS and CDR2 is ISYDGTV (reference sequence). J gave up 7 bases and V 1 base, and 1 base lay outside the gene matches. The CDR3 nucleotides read TGTGCCTTGTGGGAGGTCGAGTTGGGCAAAAAAATCAAGGTATTT. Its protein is CALWEVELGKKIKVF.

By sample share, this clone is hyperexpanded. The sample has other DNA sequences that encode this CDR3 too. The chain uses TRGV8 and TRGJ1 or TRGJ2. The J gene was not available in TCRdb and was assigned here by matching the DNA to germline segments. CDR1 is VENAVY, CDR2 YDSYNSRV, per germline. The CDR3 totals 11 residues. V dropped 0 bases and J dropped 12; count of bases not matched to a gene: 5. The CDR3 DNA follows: TGTGCCACCTGGGATAGGTTTGCGAAACTCTTT. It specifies CATWDRFAKLF.